The rows below give T cell receptor beta chains drawn from one sample of a study of cytotoxic CD8 clonotypes in ibrutinib-treated CLL. Generated by immunoSEQ multiplex PCR, the TCRdb table keeps only in-frame clones and is missing some. Of roughly 50,000 clones in the sample, about three fifths are singletons; the top ten hold around 30%. The sequencing here drew on PBMCs, taken after 24 months of ibrutinib treatment. All receptors derive from a human donor with chronic lymphocytic leukemia. The CDR3 runs from the conserved cysteine through the conserved F or W. A D gene is named only where the DNA matches it firmly. The size field is filled for only some rows; it gives once, few, many or a size class.

cdr3_aa cdr3_nt j_call v_call d_call clone_size
CASSQGGARQETQYF TGTGCCAGCAGCCAAGGGGGGGCTCGGCAAGAGACCCAGTACTTC TRBJ2-5 TRBV2 NA NA
CASSQVSGYADTQYF TGCGCCAGCAGCCAAGTCTCGGGGTATGCGGATACGCAGTATTTT TRBJ2-3 TRBV4-1 NA NA
CASSELGNYGYTF TGTGCCAGCAGTGAACTCGGGAACTATGGCTACACCTTC TRBJ1-2 TRBV6-1 NA NA
CASSLEAHPNYGYTF TGCGCCAGCAGCTTGGAGGCCCATCCCAACTATGGCTACACCTTC TRBJ1-2 TRBV5-1 NA NA
CASSSGLAYEQYF TGCGCCAGCAGCTCGGGCCTGGCCTACGAGCAGTACTTC TRBJ2-7 TRBV5-1 NA NA
CASSRDGGGYTF TGCGCCAGCAGCAGGGATGGTGGTGGCTACACCTTC TRBJ1-2 TRBV5-1 NA NA
CASMETGELFF TGTGCCAGTATGGAAACCGGGGAGCTGTTTTTT TRBJ2-2 TRBV19 NA NA
CASSLAWGSGANVLTF TGTGCCAGCAGCTTGGCCTGGGGGTCTGGGGCCAACGTCCTGACTTTC TRBJ2-6 TRBV5-4 NA NA
CSVDRDRDDEAFF TGCAGCGTTGATAGGGACAGGGACGATGAAGCTTTCTTT TRBJ1-1 TRBV29-1 TRBD1 few
CASSVTGGYEQYF TGTGCCAGCAGTGTAACAGGGGGCTACGAGCAGTACTTC TRBJ2-7 TRBV27 TRBD1 NA
CASSYRTGPYNEQFF TGTGCCAGCAGTTACCGGACAGGGCCCTACAATGAGCAGTTCTTC TRBJ2-1 TRBV6-5 TRBD1 NA
CASSPPRLAGGSEQFF TGTGCCAGCAGCCCCCCCCGACTAGCGGGGGGTAGTGAGCAGTTCTTC TRBJ2-1 TRBV7-9 TRBD2 NA
CASSYFRGNTEAFF TGTGCCAGCAGTTACTTTCGGGGCAACACTGAAGCTTTCTTT TRBJ1-1 TRBV6-5 NA few
CASSQDGRGSYEQYF TGTGCCAGCAGCCAAGATGGGCGGGGGTCCTACGAGCAGTACTTC TRBJ2-7 TRBV4-2 TRBD2 NA
CASRGPGQLNEKLFF TGTGCCAGCAGAGGCCCGGGACAGCTTAATGAAAAACTGTTTTTT TRBJ1-4 TRBV6-1 TRBD1 NA
CASKGGHEQFF TGTGCCAGCAAGGGGGGCCATGAGCAGTTCTTC TRBJ2-1 TRBV6-5 NA NA
CASYRTSGVGGEQYF TGTGCCAGTTATAGGACTAGCGGCGTTGGCGGGGAGCAGTATTTT TRBJ2-3 TRBV6-1 TRBD2 NA
CASSEESFYDEQYF TGTGCCAGCAGTGAAGAGTCCTTTTACGACGAGCAGTACTTC TRBJ2-7 TRBV6-1 NA few
CASSSARSGTEAFF TGTGCCAGCTCTTCGGCGAGGTCGGGCACTGAAGCTTTCTTT TRBJ1-1 TRBV18 NA few
CSVEEGLAGLTDTQYF TGCAGCGTTGAAGAGGGACTAGCGGGGTTAACAGATACGCAGTATTTT TRBJ2-3 TRBV29-1 TRBD2 NA
CASSVGWGRDREETQYF TGTGCCAGCAGCGTGGGATGGGGCAGGGACCGGGAGGAGACCCAGTACTTC TRBJ2-5 TRBV9 NA NA
CAISATRDNSPLHF TGTGCCATCAGCGCAACAAGGGATAATTCACCCCTCCACTTT TRBJ1-6 TRBV10-3 NA NA
CASSPTRGASTDTQYF TGTGCCAGCTCACCAACGCGGGGGGCTAGCACAGATACGCAGTATTTT TRBJ2-3 TRBV18 TRBD2 NA
CASSQRTEGNQPQHF TGCGCCAGCAGCCAACGAACTGAGGGGAATCAGCCCCAGCATTTT TRBJ1-5 TRBV4-1 NA NA
CASSPPGQAFDGYTF TGTGCCAGTAGTCCCCCGGGACAGGCCTTTGATGGCTACACCTTC TRBJ1-2 TRBV19 TRBD1 NA
CASSLFGGTSSYEQYF TGCGCCAGCAGCTTGTTTGGCGGGACTAGCTCCTACGAGCAGTACTTC TRBJ2-7 TRBV5-1 TRBD2 NA
CASSRGQGAQYF TGTGCCAGCAGTCGAGGGCAGGGGGCCCAGTACTTC TRBJ2-5 TRBV25-1 TRBD1 NA
CASSSATGESGELFF TGTGCCAGCAGCTCGGCGACAGGAGAGTCCGGGGAGCTGTTTTTT TRBJ2-2 TRBV11-3 NA few
CSVVESSNQPQHF TGCAGCGTTGTGGAGAGTAGCAATCAGCCCCAGCATTTT TRBJ1-5 TRBV29-1 NA NA
CASNPGVYTDTQYF TGCGCCAGCAACCCGGGGGTATACACAGATACGCAGTATTTT TRBJ2-3 TRBV5-1 NA few
CASSVAKPSLYF TGTGCCAGCAGTGTGGCTAAACCCTCCTTGTACTTC TRBJ2-7 TRBV2 NA NA
CASSLDRDGSQFF TGTGCCAGCAGCTTAGATCGGGACGGATCTCAGTTCTTC TRBJ2-1 TRBV11-2 NA NA
CASSYGAGEQYF TGTGCCAGCAGTTACGGGGCCGGCGAGCAGTACTTC TRBJ2-7 TRBV6-5 NA NA
CASSSILQGDGYTF TGTGCCAGCAGTTCAATTTTACAGGGGGATGGCTACACCTTC TRBJ1-2 TRBV6-5 TRBD1 NA
CSVGEGPYEQYF TGCAGCGTTGGTGAGGGCCCCTACGAGCAGTACTTC TRBJ2-7 TRBV29-1 NA NA
CASSRQGYEQYF TGTGCCAGTAGCAGACAGGGTTACGAGCAGTACTTC TRBJ2-7 TRBV19 TRBD1 NA
CASSPGPTYEQYF TGTGCCAGCAGTCCGGGCCCTACCTACGAGCAGTACTTC TRBJ2-7 TRBV6-1 NA NA
CASSEGWGGGDEQFF TGTGCCAGCAGTGAAGGGTGGGGCGGGGGCGATGAGCAGTTCTTC TRBJ2-1 TRBV2 NA few
CASSMLSTANTEAFF TGTGCCAGTAGTATGCTATCGACAGCGAACACTGAAGCTTTCTTT TRBJ1-1 TRBV19 NA NA
CASRLQGESGELFF TGTGCCAGCAGACTGCAGGGGGAATCCGGGGAGCTGTTTTTT TRBJ2-2 TRBV7-9 TRBD1 NA
CSVRQGKSYEQYF TGCAGCGTCCGACAGGGGAAGTCCTACGAGCAGTACTTC TRBJ2-7 TRBV29-1 TRBD1 NA
CSGLNLGNTIYF TGCAGCGGCCTGAATCTTGGAAACACCATATATTTT TRBJ1-3 TRBV29-1 NA once
CASSPDATNEKLFF TGTGCCAGCAGCCCTGATGCAACTAATGAAAAACTGTTTTTT TRBJ1-4 TRBV5-6 NA NA
CASSNYGYTF TGTGCCAGTAGCAACTATGGCTACACCTTC TRBJ1-2 TRBV19 NA NA